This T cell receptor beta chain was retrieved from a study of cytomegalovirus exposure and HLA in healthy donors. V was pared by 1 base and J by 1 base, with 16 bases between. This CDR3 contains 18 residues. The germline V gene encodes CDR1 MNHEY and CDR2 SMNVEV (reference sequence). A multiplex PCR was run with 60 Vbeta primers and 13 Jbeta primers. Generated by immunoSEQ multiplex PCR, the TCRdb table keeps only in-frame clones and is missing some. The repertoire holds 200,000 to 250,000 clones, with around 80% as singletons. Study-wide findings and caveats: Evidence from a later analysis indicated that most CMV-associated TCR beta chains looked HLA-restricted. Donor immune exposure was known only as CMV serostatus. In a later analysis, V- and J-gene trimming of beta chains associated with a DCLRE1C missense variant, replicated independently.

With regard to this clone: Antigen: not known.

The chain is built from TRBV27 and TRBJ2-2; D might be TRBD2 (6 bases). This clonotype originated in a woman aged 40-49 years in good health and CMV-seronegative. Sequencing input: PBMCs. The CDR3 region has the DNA TGTGCCAGCAGTTTATTCGCTTTTAGCGGTGTGAACACCGGGGAGCTGTTTTTT. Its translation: CASSLFAFSGVNTGELFF.